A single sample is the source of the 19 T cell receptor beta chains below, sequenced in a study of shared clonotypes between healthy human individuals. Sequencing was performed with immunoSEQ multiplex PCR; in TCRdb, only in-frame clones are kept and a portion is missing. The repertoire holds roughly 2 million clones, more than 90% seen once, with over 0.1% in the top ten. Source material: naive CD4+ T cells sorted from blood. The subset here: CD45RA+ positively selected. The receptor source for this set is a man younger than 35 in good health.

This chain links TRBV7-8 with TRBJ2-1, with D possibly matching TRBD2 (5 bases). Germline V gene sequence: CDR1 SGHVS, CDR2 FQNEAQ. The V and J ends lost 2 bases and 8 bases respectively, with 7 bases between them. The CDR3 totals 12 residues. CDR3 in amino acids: CASSLPGYEQFF. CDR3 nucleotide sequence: TGTGCCAGCAGCTTACCGGGGTATGAGCAGTTCTTC.

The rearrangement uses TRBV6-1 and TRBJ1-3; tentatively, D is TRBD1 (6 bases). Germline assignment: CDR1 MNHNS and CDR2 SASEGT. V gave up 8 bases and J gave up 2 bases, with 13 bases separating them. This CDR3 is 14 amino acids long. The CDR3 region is CASRIPGAGNTIYF. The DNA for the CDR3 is TGTGCCAGCCGAATTCCAGGGGCTGGAAACACCATATATTTT.

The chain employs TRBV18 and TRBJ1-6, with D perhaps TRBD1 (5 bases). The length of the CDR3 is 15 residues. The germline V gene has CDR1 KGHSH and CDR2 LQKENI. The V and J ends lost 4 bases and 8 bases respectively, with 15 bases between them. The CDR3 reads CASSLSGGLDSPLHF. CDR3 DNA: TGTGCCAGCTCACTCTCGGGGGGTCTGGATTCACCCCTCCACTTT.

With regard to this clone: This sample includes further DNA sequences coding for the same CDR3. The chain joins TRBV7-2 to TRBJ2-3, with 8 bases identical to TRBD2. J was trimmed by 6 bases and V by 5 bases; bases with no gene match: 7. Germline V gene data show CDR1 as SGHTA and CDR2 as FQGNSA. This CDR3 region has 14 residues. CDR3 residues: CASSPPGTRDTQYF. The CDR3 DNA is TGTGCCAGCAGCCCTCCCGGGACTAGGGATACGCAGTATTTT.

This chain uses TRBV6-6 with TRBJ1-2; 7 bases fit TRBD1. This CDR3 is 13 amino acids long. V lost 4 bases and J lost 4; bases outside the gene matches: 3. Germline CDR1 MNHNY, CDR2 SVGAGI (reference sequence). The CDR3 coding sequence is TGTGCCAGCAGTTTAGGGGGCGCCTATGGCTACACCTTC. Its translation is CASSLGGAYGYTF.

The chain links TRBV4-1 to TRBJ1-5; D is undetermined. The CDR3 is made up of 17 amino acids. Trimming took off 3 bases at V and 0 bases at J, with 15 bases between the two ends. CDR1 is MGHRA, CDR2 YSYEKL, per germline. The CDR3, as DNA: TGCGCCAGCAGCCAGAGTGGACTCCGTCTTAGCAATCAGCCCCAGCATTTT. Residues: CASSQSGLRLSNQPQHF.

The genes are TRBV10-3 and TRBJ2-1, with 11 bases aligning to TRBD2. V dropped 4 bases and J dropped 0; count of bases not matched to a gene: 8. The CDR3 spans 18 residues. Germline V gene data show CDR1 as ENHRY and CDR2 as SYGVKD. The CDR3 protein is CAISGVGLAGSSYNEQFF. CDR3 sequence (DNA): TGTGCCATCAGTGGTGTCGGACTAGCGGGCAGCTCCTACAATGAGCAGTTCTTC.

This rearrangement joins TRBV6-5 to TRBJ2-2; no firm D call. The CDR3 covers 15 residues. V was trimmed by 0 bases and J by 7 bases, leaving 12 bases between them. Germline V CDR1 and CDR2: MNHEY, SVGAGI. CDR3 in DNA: TGTGCCAGCAGTTACTCGAGAGTGGTTCTCGGGGAGCTGTTTTTT. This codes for CASSYSRVVLGELFF.

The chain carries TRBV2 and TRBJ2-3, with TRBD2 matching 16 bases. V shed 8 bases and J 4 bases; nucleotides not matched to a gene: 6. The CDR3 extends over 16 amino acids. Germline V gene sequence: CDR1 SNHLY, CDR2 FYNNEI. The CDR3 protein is CASGGTSGRAADTQYF. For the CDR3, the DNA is TGTGCCAGCGGCGGGACTAGCGGGAGGGCAGCAGATACGCAGTATTTT.

The CDR3 loop reads CASSSLGGSRTYEQYF. The CDR3 DNA reads as TGTGCCAGCAGTTCCCTCGGGGGGTCCAGGACCTACGAGCAGTACTTC. J is TRBJ2-7 and V is TRBV6-5, with 7 bases that match TRBD2. The CDR3 runs to 16 residues. The germline V gene has CDR1 MNHEY and CDR2 SVGAGI. The junction had 11 bases not matched to a gene; V was cut back by 4 bases and J by 2 bases.

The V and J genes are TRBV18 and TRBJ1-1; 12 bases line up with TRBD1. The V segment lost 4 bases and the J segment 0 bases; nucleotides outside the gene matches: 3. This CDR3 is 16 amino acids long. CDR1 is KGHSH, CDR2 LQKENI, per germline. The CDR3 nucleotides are TGTGCCAGCTCACGCGGGACAGGGGGCCTGAACACTGAAGCTTTCTTT. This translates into CASSRGTGGLNTEAFF.

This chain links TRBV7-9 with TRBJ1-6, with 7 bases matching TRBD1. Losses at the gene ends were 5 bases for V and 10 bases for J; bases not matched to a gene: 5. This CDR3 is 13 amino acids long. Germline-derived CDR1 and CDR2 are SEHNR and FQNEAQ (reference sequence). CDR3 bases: TGTGCCAGCAGCGAAACAGGGGCCTCACCCCTCCACTTT. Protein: CASSETGASPLHF. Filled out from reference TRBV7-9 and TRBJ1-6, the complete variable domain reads DTGVSQNPRHKITKRGQNVTFRCDPISEHNRLYWYRQTLGQGPEFLTYFQNEAQLEKSRLLSDRFSAERPKGSFSTLEIQRTEQGDSAMYLCASSETGASPLHFGNGTRLTVT.

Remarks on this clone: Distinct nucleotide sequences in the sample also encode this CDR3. CDR3 nucleotides: TGTGCCTGGAGTGTGGACAGGGGGCAGGAGACCCAGTACTTC. Encoded protein: CAWSVDRGQETQYF. V is TRBV30 and J is TRBJ2-5, with TRBD1 matching over 11 bases. Germline CDR1 is GTSNPN and CDR2 is SVGIG (reference sequence). The CDR3 contains 14 residues. The ends lost 0 bases at V and 5 bases at J; junction bases unmatched: 2.

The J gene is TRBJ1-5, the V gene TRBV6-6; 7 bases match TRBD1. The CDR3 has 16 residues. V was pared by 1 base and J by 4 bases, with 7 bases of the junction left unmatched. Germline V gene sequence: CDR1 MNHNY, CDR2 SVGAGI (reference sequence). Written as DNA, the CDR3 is TGTGCCAGCAGTTACTGGAGCCAGGGGGGAAATCAGCCCCAGCATTTT. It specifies CASSYWSQGGNQPQHF.

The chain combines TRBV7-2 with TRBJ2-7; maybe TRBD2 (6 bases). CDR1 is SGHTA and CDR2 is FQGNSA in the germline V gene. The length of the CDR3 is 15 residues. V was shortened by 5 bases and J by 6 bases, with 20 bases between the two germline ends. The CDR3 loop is CASSRESTPTSEQYF. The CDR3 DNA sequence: TGTGCCAGCAGCCGGGAGTCCACTCCCACCTCCGAGCAGTACTTC.

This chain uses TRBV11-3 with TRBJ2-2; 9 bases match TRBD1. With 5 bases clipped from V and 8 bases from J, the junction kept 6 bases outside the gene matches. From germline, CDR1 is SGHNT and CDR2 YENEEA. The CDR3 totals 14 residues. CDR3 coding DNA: TGTGCCAGCAGCCGGACAGGGGTTAAAGGGGAGCTGTTTTTT. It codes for CASSRTGVKGELFF.

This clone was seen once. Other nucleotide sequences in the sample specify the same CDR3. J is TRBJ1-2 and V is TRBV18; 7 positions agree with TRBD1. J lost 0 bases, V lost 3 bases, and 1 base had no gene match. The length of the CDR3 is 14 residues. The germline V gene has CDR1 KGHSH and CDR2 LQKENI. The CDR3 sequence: CASSPGTANYGYTF. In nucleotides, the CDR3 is TGTGCCAGCTCACCTGGGACAGCTAACTATGGCTACACCTTC.

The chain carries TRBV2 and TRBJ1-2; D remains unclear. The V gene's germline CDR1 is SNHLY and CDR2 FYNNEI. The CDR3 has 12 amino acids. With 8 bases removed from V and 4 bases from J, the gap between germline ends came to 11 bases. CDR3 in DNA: TGTGCCAGCCGGGAGGAAAGCTATGGCTACACCTTC. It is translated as CASREESYGYTF.

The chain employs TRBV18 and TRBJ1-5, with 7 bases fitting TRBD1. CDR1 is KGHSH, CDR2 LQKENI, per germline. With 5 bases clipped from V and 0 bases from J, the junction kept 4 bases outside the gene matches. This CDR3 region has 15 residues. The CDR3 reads CASSRTGNSNQPQHF. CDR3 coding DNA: TGTGCCAGCTCAAGGACAGGTAATAGCAATCAGCCCCAGCATTTT.